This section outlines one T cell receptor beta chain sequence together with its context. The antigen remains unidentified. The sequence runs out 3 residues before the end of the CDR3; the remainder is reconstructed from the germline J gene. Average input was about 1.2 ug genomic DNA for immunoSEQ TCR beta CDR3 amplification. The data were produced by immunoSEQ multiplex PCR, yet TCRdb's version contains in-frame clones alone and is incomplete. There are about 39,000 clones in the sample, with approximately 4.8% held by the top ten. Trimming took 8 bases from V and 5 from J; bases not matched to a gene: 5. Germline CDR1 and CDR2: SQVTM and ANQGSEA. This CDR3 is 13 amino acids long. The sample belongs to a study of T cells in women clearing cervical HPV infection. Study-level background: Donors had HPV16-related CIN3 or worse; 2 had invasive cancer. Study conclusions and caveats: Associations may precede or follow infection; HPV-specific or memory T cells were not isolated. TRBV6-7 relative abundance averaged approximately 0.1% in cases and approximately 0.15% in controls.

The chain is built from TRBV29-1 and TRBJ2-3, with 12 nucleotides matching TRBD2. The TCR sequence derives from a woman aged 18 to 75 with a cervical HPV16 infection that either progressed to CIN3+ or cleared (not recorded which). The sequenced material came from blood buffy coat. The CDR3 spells CSFRLAGEDTQYF. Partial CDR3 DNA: TGCAGCTTTCGACTAGCGGGGGAAGATACG.